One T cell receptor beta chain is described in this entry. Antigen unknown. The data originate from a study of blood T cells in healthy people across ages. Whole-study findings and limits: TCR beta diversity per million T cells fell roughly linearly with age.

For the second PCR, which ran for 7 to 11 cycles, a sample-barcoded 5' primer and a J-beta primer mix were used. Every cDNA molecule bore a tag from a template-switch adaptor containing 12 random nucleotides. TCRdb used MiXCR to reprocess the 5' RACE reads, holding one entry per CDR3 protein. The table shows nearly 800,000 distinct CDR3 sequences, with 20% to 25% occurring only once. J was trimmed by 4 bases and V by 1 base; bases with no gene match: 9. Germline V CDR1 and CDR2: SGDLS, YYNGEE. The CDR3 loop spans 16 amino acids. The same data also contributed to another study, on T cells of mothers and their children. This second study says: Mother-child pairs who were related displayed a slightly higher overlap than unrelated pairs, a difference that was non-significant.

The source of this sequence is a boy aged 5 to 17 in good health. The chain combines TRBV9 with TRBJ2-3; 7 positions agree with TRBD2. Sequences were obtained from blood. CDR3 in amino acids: CASSVPAGVVSDTQYF. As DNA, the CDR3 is TGTGCCAGCAGCGTACCTGCGGGAGTGGTTTCAGATACGCAGTATTTT.